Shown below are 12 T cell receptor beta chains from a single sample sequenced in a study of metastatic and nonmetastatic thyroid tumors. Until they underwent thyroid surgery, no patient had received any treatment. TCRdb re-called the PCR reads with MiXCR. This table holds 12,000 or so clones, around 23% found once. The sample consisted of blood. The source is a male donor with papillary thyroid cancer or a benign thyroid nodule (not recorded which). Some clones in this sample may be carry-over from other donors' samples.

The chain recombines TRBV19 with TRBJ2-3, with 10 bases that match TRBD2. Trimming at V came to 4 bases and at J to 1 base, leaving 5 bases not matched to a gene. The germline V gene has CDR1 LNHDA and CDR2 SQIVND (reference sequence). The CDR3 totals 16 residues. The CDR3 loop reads CASSNSGTSGTDTQYF. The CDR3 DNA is TGTGCCAGTAGTAACTCCGGGACTAGCGGCACAGATACGCAGTATTTT.

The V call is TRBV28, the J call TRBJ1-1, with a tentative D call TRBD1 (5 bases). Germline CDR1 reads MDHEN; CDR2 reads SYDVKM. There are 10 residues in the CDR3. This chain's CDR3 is CAGGYTEAFF. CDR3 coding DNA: TGTGCGGGGGGGTATACTGAAGCTTTCTTT.

In nucleotides, the CDR3 is TGTGCCAGCAGTTACCGGGGGGAGGGAGTGACCCCCGGGGAGCTGTTTTTT. Translation gives CASSYRGEGVTPGELFF. The chain employs TRBV28 and TRBJ2-2; 7 bases are shared with TRBD2. Trimming at V came to 4 bases and at J to 6 bases, leaving 14 bases not matched to a gene. Germline V gene data show CDR1 as MDHEN and CDR2 as SYDVKM. The CDR3 loop spans 17 amino acids.

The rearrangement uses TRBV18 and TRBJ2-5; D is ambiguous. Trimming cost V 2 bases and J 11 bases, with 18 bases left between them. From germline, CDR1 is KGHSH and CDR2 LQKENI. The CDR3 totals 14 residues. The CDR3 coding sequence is TGTGCCAGCTCACCATTCTCCAGCTCGGCGGAACAGTACTTC. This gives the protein CASSPFSSSAEQYF.

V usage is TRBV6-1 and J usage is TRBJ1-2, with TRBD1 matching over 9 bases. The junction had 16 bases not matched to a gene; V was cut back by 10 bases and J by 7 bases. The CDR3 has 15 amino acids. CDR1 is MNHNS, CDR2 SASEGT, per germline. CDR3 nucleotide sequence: TGTGCCACCACTACGCACAGGGGGCCCAGGGTTGGCTACACCTTC. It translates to CATTTHRGPRVGYTF.

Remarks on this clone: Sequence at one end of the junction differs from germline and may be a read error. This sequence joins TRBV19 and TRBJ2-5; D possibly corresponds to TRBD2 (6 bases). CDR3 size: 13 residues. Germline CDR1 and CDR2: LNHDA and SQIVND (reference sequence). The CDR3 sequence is CACSVSGPGTQYF. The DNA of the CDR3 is TGTGCCTGTAGTGTTAGCGGACCGGGGACCCAGTACTTC.

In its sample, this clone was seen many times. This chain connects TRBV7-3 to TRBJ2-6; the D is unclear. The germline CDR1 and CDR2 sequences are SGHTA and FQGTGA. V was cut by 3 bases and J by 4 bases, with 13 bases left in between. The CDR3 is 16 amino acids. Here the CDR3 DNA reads TGTGCCAGCAGCTTGGGGAACCCCGGAGGGGCCAACGTCCTGACTTTC. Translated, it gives CASSLGNPGGANVLTF.

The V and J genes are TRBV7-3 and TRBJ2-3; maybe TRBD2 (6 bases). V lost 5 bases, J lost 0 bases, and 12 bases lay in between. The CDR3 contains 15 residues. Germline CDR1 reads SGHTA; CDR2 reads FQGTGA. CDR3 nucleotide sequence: TGTGCCAGCAGCGGTGGGACTTCTAGCACAGATACGCAGTATTTT. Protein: CASSGGTSSTDTQYF.

The CDR3 spells CASSQDVQGDSGANVLTF. The CDR3 DNA reads as TGCGCCAGCAGCCAAGATGTACAGGGGGACTCTGGGGCCAACGTCCTGACTTTC. The chain combines TRBV4-3 with TRBJ2-6; 8 bases map to TRBD1. Germline CDR1 LGHNA, CDR2 YSLEER. The CDR3 is made up of 18 amino acids. J gave up 0 bases and V 0 bases, and 4 bases lay outside the gene matches.

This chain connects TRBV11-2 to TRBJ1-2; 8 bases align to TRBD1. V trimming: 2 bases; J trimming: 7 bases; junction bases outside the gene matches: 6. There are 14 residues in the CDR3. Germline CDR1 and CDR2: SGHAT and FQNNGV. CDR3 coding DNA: TGTGCCAGCAGCTTATCACAGGGGGAGGGTGGCTACACCTTC. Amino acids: CASSLSQGEGGYTF.

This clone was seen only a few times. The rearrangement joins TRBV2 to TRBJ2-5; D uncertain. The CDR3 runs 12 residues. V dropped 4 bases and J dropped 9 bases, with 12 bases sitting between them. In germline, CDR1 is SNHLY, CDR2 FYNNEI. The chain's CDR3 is CASSASHGPQYF. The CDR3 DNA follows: TGTGCCAGCAGTGCATCACATGGGCCCCAGTACTTC.

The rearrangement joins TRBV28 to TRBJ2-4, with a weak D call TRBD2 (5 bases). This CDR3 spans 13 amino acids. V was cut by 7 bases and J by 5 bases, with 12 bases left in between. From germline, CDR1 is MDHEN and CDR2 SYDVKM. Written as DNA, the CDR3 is TGTGCCAGCACTCCGGAGGCAGAAAACATTCAGTACTTC. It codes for CASTPEAENIQYF.